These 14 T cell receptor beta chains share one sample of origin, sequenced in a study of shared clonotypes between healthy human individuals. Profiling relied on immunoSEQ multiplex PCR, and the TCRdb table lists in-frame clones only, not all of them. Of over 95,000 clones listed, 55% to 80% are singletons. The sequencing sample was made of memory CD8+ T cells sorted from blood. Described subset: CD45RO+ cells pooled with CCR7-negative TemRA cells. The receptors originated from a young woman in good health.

The CDR3 nucleotides are TGCGCCAGCAGCCACCTCCAGGGTTCGGATCAGCCCCAGCATTTT. It codes for CASSHLQGSDQPQHF. The chain recombines TRBV4-1 with TRBJ1-5; tentatively, D is TRBD1 (5 bases). CDR1 is MGHRA, CDR2 YSYEKL, per germline. With 3 bases removed from V and 5 bases from J, the gap between germline ends came to 14 bases. This CDR3 is 15 amino acids long.

The CDR3: CASSAGLAVTYEQYF. CDR3 bases: TGTGCCAGCAGCGCCGGACTAGCGGTAACCTACGAGCAGTACTTC. The V gene is TRBV9, the J gene TRBJ2-7; TRBD2 aligns across 10 bases. CDR3 length equals 15 residues. The germline gives CDR1 SGDLS, CDR2 YYNGEE. V was clipped by 3 bases and J by 2 bases; unmatched bases: 5. The full variable domain, rest sourced from reference TRBV9 and TRBJ2-7, is DSGVTQTPKHLITATGQRVTLRCSPRSGDLSVYWYQQSLDQGLQFLIQYYNGEERAKGNILERFSAQQFPDLHSELNLSSLELGDSALYFCASSAGLAVTYEQYFGPGTRLTVT.

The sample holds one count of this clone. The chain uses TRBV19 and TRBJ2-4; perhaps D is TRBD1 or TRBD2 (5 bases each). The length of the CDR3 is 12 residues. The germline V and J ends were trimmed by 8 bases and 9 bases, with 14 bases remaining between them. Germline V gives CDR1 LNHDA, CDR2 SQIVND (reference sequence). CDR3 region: CASGRGGGIQYF. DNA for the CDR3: TGTGCCAGTGGCCGGGGTGGGGGCATTCAGTACTTC. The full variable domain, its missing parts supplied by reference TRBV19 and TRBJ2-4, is DGGITQSPKYLFRKEGQNVTLSCEQNLNHDAMYWYRQDPGQGLRLIYYSQIVNDFQKGDIAEGYSVSREKKESFPLTVTSAQKNPTAFYLCASGRGGGIQYFGAGTRLSVL.

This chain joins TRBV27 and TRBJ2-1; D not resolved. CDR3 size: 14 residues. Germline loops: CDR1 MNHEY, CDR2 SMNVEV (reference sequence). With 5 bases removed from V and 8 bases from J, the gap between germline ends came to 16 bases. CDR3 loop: CASSPGRTWYEQFF. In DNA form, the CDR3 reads TGTGCCAGCAGTCCAGGACGAACATGGTATGAGCAGTTCTTC.

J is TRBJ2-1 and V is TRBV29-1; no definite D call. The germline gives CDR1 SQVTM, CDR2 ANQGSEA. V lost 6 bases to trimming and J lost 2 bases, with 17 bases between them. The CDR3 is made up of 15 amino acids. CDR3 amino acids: CSVTQVGWAYNEQFF. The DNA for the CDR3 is TGCAGCGTAACCCAGGTGGGGTGGGCCTACAATGAGCAGTTCTTC.

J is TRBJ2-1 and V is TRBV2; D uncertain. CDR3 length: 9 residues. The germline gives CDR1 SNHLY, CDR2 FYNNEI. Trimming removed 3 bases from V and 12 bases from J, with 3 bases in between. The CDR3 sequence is CASSDWQFF. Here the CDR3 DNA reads TGTGCCAGCAGTGATTGGCAGTTCTTC.

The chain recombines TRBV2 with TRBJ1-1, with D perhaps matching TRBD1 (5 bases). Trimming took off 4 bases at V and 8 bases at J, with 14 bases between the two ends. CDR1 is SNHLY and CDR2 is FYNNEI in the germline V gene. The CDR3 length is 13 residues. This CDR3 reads CASSVGAEVEAFF. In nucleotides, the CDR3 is TGTGCCAGCAGTGTCGGGGCAGAGGTCGAAGCTTTCTTT.

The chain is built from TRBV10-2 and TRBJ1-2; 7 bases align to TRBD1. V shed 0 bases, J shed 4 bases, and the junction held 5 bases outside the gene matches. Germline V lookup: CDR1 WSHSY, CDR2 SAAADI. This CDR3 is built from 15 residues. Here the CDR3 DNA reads TGCGCCAGCAGTGAGTCAATGGGACAGACCTATGGCTACACCTTC. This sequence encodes CASSESMGQTYGYTF.

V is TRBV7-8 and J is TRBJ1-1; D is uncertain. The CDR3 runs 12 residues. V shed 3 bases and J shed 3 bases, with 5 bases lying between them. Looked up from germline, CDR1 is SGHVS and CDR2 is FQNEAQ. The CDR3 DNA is TGTGCCAGCAGCTTTTACGACACTGAAGCTTTCTTT. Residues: CASSFYDTEAFF.

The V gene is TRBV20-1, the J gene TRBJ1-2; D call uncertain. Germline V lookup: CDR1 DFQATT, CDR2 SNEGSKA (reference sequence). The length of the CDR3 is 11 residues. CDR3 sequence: CSRGYDYGYTF. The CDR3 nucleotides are TGCAGCAGAGGGTACGACTATGGCTACACCTTC.

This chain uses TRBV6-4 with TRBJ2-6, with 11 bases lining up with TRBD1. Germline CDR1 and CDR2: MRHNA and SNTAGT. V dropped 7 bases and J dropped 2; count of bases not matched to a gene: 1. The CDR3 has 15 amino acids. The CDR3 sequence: CASTDRGPGANVLTF. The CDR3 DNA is TGTGCCAGCACGGACAGGGGGCCTGGGGCCAACGTCCTGACTTTC.

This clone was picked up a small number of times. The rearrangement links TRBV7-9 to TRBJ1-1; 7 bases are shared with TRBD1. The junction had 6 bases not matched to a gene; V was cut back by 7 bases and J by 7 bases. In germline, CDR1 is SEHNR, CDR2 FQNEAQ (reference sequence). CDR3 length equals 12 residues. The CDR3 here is CASTPGGVEAFF. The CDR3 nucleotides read TGTGCCAGCACTCCAGGGGGGGTTGAAGCTTTCTTT.

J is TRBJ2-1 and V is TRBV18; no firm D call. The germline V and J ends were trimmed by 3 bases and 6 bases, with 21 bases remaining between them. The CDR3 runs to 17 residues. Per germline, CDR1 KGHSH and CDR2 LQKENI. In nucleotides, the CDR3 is TGTGCCAGCTCACCCCAGAGATTATACGGATCCGCCAATGAGCAGTTCTTC. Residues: CASSPQRLYGSANEQFF.

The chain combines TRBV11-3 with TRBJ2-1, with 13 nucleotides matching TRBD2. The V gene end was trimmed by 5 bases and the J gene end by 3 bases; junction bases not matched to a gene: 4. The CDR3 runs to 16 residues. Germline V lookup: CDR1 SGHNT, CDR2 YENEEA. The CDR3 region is CASSIGLAGDYNEQFF. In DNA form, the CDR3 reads TGTGCCAGCAGCATCGGACTAGCGGGGGACTACAATGAGCAGTTCTTC.